This T cell receptor (beta chain) was identified in a study of CD8 T cells in Susac syndrome. Across the whole study: When blood was drawn, patients with Susac syndrome were on intravenous immunoglobulin alone, on corticosteroids, or therapy-naive. Points from the study as a whole: Clonal expansion was not seen in any Susac syndrome CD4+ T cell repertoire.

Each Susac syndrome patient had definite or probable disease by recently defined criteria. Reverse transcription of about 0.5 to 1 ug RNA used random hexamers. By means of immunoSEQ multiplex PCR, TCR beta CDR3 spanning 54 Vbeta and 13 Jbeta underwent amplification. TCRdb re-analysed the immunoSEQ multiplex PCR reads in MiXCR, keeping a single row per CDR3 protein. The sample holds 160,000 or so distinct CDR3 sequences, 94% seen once. Germline values: CDR1 SGHDT, CDR2 YYEEEE. The CDR3 is 13 amino acids. On this clonotype itself: Its target is not known. The junction differs from germline at one of its ends, possibly a read error.

The chain joins TRBV5-6 to TRBJ2-1; D ambiguous. The sample taken for sequencing was CD4+ T cells from PBMCs. The TCR comes from a human donor with Susac syndrome. For the CDR3, the DNA is TGTGCCAGCAGCATTGGAGTGGAGCACTCGACCGTCTTC. Residues: CASSIGVEHSTVF.